This T cell receptor beta chain was obtained from a study of T cells in Graves' hyperthyroidism and ophthalmopathy. The study defined stable Graves' hyperthyroidism as no ophthalmopathy progression within 18 months. The TCR beta CDR3 regions underwent amplification using RNA transcripts as the source. When the TCR CDR3 underwent first-round RT-PCR, the HTBI primer set was used. TCRdb re-called the multiplex PCR reads with MiXCR, one entry per CDR3 protein. The sample contains about 610,000 distinct CDR3 sequences, about 43% of which appear only once. The count of this clonotype is one. The clonotype was recovered from a woman under 30 with Graves' hyperthyroidism. Specimen: peripheral blood or thyroid tissue (not recorded which).

CDR3 sequence: CSANRPSGLEETQYF. The CDR3 DNA reads TGCAGTGCTAACAGGCCTTCTGGGCTGGAAGAGACCCAGTACTTC. The chain uses TRBV20-1 and TRBJ2-5; maybe TRBD1 (5 bases). Trimming took 4 bases from V and 3 from J, leaving 18 bases between them. The CDR3 extends over 15 amino acids. Germline loops: CDR1 DFQATT, CDR2 SNEGSKA (reference sequence).